A single sample is the source of the 6 T cell receptor beta chains below, sequenced in a study of cytomegalovirus exposure and HLA in healthy donors. In the PCR, 60 Vbeta and 13 Jbeta primers were used. Clones were read by immunoSEQ multiplex PCR, and TCRdb kept only the in-frame ones, dropping some. The sample totals some 40,000 clones. The specimen sequenced was PBMCs. These receptors were taken from a male donor in good health and CMV-seronegative.

This chain joins TRBV7-8 and TRBJ2-7, with 9 bases lining up with TRBD2. J was trimmed by 4 bases and V by 0 bases; bases with no gene match: 10. This CDR3 is 17 amino acids long. Germline CDR1 and CDR2: SGHVS and FQNEAQ. The CDR3 bases are TGTGCCAGCAGCTTAGCGCTAAACCTAGCGGGGATTTACGAGCAGTACTTC. Amino acid sequence: CASSLALNLAGIYEQYF.

The V call is TRBV29-1, the J call TRBJ1-2; the D is unclear. CDR1 and CDR2 from the germline V gene are SQVTM and ANQGSEA. The V end lost 1 base, the J end lost 3 bases, and 12 bases lay between the germline ends. The CDR3 covers 14 residues. The CDR3 here is CSVEGQTWDYGYTF. Here the CDR3 DNA reads TGCAGCGTTGAAGGGCAGACATGGGACTATGGCTACACCTTC.

The J gene is TRBJ2-7, the V gene TRBV27; no reliable D call. CDR3 length: 13 residues. With 0 bases removed from V and 0 bases from J, the gap between germline ends came to 3 bases. Germline V CDR1 and CDR2: MNHEY, SMNVEV (reference sequence). The CDR3 loop is CASSLSGSYEQYF. Here the CDR3 DNA reads TGTGCCAGCAGTTTATCCGGCTCCTACGAGCAGTACTTC.

The rearrangement links TRBV5-1 to TRBJ2-2; 7 positions agree with TRBD2. Germline CDR1 is SGHRS and CDR2 is YFSETQ. This CDR3 comprises 15 residues. The ends lost 2 bases at V and 5 bases at J; junction bases unmatched: 6. The CDR3 bases are TGCGCCAGCAGCTTAGGACGGGGAGGGACCGGGGAGCTGTTTTTT. It yields the protein CASSLGRGGTGELFF.

The chain links TRBV19 to TRBJ1-4; D is ambiguous. This CDR3 has 18 residues. Germline values: CDR1 LNHDA, CDR2 SQIVND (reference sequence). Between the trimmed V and J ends, which lost 1 base and 3 bases, there was a span of 18 bases. The CDR3 nucleotides read TGTGCCAGTAGTATAGGCAAGTCATCAGGACTCTCTAATGAAAAACTGTTTTTT. The encoded protein is CASSIGKSSGLSNEKLFF.

The gene calls are TRBV9 and TRBJ2-5; the match to TRBD2 covers 11 bases. The junction had 1 base not matched to a gene; V was cut back by 0 bases and J by 3 bases. The germline CDR1 and CDR2 sequences are SGDLS and YYNGEE. There are 15 residues in the CDR3. The CDR3, as DNA: TGTGCCAGCAGCGTAGCGGGACTAGCGGAAGAGACCCAGTACTTC. It translates to CASSVAGLAEETQYF.